This paragraph covers one T cell receptor (beta chain) sequence. Its antigen is not known. The PCR employed 60 Vbeta primers together with 13 Jbeta primers. Using immunoSEQ multiplex PCR, the repertoire was profiled, and TCRdb retains in-frame clones only, with some absent. Among 150,000 to 200,000 clones, 75% to 85% were seen once, and the ten largest hold about 7%. This specimen belongs to a study of cytomegalovirus exposure and HLA in healthy donors. Points from the study as a whole: The authors later linked a missense DCLRE1C variant to TCR beta V- and J-gene trimming. Serostatus for CMV was the only available immune exposure information.

Trimming removed 6 bases from V and 3 bases from J, with 9 bases in between. Germline CDR1 and CDR2: SNHLY and FYNNEI. The CDR3 extends over 14 amino acids. The clonotype comes from a man aged 25 to 45 in good health and CMV-seropositive. Sample: PBMCs. The genes are TRBV2 and TRBJ2-6; D might be TRBD1 (5 bases). The CDR3 DNA is TGTGCCAGCAGACAGGACCATGGGGCCAACGTCCTGACTTTC. It encodes CASRQDHGANVLTF.